This record concerns one T cell receptor beta chain sequence. This entry belongs to a study of blood T cell repertoires in COVID-19. Background on the study: Sources were T cells, B-cell-depleted T cells, or PBMCs; the material itself was cDNA or gDNA.

V was clipped by 1 base and J by 2 bases, with 11 bases between them. Germline assignment: CDR1 MGHRA and CDR2 YSYEKL. This CDR3 is 15 amino acids long. Sequencing was performed with immunoSEQ multiplex PCR; in TCRdb, only in-frame clones are kept and a portion is missing. The profile shows about 42,000 clones, over 75% of them singletons. The sample consisted of peripheral blood. The chain links TRBV4-1 to TRBJ1-2; D remains unclear. The receptor was derived from a man younger than 45 with active or convalescent COVID-19. This CDR3 is CASSQGPGENYGYTF. CDR3 sequence (DNA): TGCGCCAGCAGCCAAGGCCCCGGAGAGAACTATGGCTACACCTTC.